The 3 T cell receptor beta chains below were found in one sample sequenced in a study of T cell changes during pregnancy in multiple sclerosis. The assay was immunoSEQ multiplex PCR, and TCRdb's table has in-frame clones only and misses some. The sample includes about 51,000 clones, approximately 92% seen only once; the top ten take about 0.69%. Sequenced here: CD4+ T cells from peripheral blood mononuclear cells, sampled in the third trimester of pregnancy. Receptors originate from a female donor with multiple sclerosis, enrolled in a pregnancy study.

V is TRBV6-1 and J is TRBJ2-2, with 8 bases fitting TRBD1. Germline-derived CDR1 and CDR2 are MNHNS and SASEGT. The V gene end was trimmed by 11 bases and the J gene end by 3 bases; junction bases not matched to a gene: 11. The CDR3 has 15 amino acids. The chain's CDR3 is CALTYGQGHTGELFF. CDR3 nucleotides: TGTGCCCTCACGTACGGACAGGGTCACACCGGGGAGCTGTTTTTT.

The gene calls are TRBV28 and TRBJ2-5, with 7 bases that match TRBD2. Germline loops: CDR1 MDHEN, CDR2 SYDVKM. V shed 3 bases, J shed 0 bases, and the junction held 4 bases outside the gene matches. The CDR3 totals 15 residues. The CDR3 nucleotides read TGTGCCAGCAGTTTCCTAGCGGTACACCAAGAGACCCAGTACTTC. This encodes CASSFLAVHQETQYF.

The V call is TRBV5-1, the J call TRBJ2-1, with 10 nucleotides matching TRBD2. Germline V gene lookup returns CDR1 SGHRS and CDR2 YFSETQ. V trimming: 5 bases; J trimming: 7 bases; junction bases outside the gene matches: 6. The CDR3 extends over 14 amino acids. CDR3 in DNA: TGCGCCAGCAGACTAGCGGGAATGGGAAATGAGCAGTTCTTC. Translated: CASRLAGMGNEQFF.